This T cell receptor beta chain was sequenced for a study of T cells in women clearing cervical HPV infection. About the research overall: Case blood was drawn a median around 140 days after lesion detection.

TCR beta CDR3 amplified by multiplex PCR from roughly 1,300 ng genomic DNA. Assay used: immunoSEQ multiplex PCR; TCRdb lists only in-frame clones, some missing. Its table lists approximately 30,000 clones. To note about this clone: The CDR3 end is not reached by the read, which stops 3 residues before it; the germline J gene fills it in.

The CDR3 length is 14 residues. From germline, CDR1 is KGHSH and CDR2 LQKENI. Trimming removed 6 bases at V and 0 bases at J, with 9 bases between. Material: blood buffy coat. The sequence was obtained from a woman between 18 and 69 years old with a cervical HPV16 infection that either progressed to CIN3+ or cleared (not recorded which). The chain recombines TRBV18 with TRBJ1-3; D unresolved. Partial CDR3 DNA: TGTGCCAGCTCTCCCAGAAGCTCTGGAAACACC. As protein: CASSPRSSGNT. The whole CDR3 sequence is CASSPRSSGNTIYF.